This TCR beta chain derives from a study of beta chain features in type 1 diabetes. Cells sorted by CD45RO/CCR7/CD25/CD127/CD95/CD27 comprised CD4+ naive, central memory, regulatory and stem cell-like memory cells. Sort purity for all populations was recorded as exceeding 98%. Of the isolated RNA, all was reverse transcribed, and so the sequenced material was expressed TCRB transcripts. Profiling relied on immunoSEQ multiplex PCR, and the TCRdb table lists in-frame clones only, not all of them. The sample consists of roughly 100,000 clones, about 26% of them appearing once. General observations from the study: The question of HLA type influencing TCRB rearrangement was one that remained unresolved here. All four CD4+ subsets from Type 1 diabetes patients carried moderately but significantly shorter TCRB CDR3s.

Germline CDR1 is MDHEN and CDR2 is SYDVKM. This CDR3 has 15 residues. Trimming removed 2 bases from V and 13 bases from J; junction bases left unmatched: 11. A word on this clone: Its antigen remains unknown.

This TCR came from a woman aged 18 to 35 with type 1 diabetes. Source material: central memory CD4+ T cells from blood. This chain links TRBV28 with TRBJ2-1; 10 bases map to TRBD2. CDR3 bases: TGTGCCAGCAGTTTACCTGGCAGCGGGAGGGCCGGACAGTTCTTC. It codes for CASSLPGSGRAGQFF.